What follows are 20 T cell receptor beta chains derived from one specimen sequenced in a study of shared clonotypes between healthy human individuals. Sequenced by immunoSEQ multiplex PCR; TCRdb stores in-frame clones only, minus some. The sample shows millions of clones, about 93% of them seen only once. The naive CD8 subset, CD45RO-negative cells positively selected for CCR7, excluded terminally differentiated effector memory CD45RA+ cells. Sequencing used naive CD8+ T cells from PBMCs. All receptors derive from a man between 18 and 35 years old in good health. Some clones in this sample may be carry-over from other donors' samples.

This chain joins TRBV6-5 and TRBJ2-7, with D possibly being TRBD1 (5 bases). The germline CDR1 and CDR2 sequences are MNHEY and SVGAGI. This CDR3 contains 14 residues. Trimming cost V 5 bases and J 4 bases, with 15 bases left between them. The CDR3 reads CASSTPGRAYEQYF. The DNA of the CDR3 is TGTGCCAGCAGTACCCCTGGCAGGGCGTACGAGCAGTACTTC.

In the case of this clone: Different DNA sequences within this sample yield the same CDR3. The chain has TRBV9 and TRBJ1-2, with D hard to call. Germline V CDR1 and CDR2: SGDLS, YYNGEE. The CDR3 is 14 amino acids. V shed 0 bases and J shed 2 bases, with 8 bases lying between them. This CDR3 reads CASSVVDGNYGYTF. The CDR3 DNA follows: TGTGCCAGCAGCGTAGTTGACGGCAACTATGGCTACACCTTC.

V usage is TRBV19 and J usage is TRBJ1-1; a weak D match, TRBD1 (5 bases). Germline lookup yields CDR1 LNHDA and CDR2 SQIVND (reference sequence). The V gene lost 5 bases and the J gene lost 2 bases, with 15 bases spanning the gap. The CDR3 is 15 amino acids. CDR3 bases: TGTGCCAGTAGTCCTGGGACGGTAGGAAACACTGAAGCTTTCTTT. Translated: CASSPGTVGNTEAFF.

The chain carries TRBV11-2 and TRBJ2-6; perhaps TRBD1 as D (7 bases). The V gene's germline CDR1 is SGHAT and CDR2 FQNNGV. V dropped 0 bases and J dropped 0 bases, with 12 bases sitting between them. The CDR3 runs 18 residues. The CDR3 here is CASSLDRGTVSGANVLTF. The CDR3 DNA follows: TGTGCCAGCAGCTTAGATCGGGGGACAGTCTCTGGGGCCAACGTCCTGACTTTC.

The CDR3 region has the DNA TGTGCCAGCATGCTAGCGGTCTACAATGAGCAGTTCTTC. Its translation is CASMLAVYNEQFF. This chain uses TRBV2 with TRBJ2-1; 7 bases match TRBD2. This CDR3 spans 13 amino acids. After removal of 7 bases from V and 3 bases from J, the junction contained 3 bases not matched to a gene. CDR1 and CDR2 (germline): SNHLY, FYNNEI.

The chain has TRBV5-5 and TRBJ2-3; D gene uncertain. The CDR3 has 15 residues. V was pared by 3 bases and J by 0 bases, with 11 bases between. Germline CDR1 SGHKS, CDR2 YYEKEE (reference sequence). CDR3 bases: TGTGCCAGCAGCTCGATTATTACTAGCACAGATACGCAGTATTTT. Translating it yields CASSSIITSTDTQYF.

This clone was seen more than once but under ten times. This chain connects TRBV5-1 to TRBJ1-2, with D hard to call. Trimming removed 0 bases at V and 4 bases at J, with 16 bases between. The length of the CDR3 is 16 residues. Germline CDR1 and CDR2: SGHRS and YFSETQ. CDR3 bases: TGCGCCAGCAGCTTGGTACCTAGGGCCGAGGGCTATGGCTACACCTTC. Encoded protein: CASSLVPRAEGYGYTF.

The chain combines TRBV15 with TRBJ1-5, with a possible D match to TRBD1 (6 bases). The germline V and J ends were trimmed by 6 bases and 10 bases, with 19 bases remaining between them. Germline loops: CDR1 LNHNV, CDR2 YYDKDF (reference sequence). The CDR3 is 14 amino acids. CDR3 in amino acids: CATRDVDRLGPQHF. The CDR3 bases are TGTGCCACCAGGGACGTGGACAGATTGGGACCCCAGCATTTT. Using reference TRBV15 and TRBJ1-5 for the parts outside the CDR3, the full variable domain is DAMVIQNPRYQVTQFGKPVTLSCSQTLNHNVMYWYQQKSSQAPKLLFHYYDKDFNNEADTPDNFQSRRPNTSFCFLDIRSPGLGDTAMYLCATRDVDRLGPQHFGDGTRLSIL.

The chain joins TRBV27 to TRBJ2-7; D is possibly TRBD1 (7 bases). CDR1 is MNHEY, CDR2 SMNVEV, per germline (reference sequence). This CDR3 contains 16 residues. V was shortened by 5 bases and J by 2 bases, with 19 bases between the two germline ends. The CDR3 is CASSVIGPGGTYEQYF. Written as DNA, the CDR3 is TGTGCCAGCAGTGTTATCGGACCAGGGGGGACCTACGAGCAGTACTTC.

The CDR3 here is CSVDRRTGELFF. The CDR3 DNA reads as TGCAGCGTTGATAGGAGGACCGGGGAGCTGTTTTTT. The chain combines TRBV29-1 with TRBJ2-2; the D gene is possibly TRBD2 (5 bases). Germline assignment: CDR1 SQVTM and CDR2 ANQGSEA. The CDR3 sequence is 12 residues long. Trimming pared 3 bases from V and 5 bases from J, leaving 7 bases between.

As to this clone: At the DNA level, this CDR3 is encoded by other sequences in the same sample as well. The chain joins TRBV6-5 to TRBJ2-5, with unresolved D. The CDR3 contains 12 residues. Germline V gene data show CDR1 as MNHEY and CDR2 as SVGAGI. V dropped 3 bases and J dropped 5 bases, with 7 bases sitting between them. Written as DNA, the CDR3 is TGTGCCAGCAGTTATAATGGGGAGACCCAGTACTTC. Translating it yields CASSYNGETQYF.

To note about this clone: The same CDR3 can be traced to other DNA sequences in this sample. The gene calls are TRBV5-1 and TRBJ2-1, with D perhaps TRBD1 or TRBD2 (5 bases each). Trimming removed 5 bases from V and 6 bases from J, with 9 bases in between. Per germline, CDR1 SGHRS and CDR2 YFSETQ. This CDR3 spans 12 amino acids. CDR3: CASRLGGNEQFF. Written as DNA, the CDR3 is TGCGCCAGCAGGCTTGGGGGCAATGAGCAGTTCTTC.

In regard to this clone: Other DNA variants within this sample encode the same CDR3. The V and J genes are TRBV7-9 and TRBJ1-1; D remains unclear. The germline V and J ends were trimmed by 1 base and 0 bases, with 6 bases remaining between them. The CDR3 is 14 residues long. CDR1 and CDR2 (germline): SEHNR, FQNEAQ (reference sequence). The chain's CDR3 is CASSLVSMNTEAFF. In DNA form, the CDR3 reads TGTGCCAGCAGCTTAGTCTCCATGAACACTGAAGCTTTCTTT.

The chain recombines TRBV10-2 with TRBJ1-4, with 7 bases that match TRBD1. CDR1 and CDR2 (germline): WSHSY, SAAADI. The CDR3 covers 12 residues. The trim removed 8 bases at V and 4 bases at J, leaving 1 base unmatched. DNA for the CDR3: TGCGCCAGCGGGACAGATAATGAAAAACTGTTTTTT. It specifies CASGTDNEKLFF.

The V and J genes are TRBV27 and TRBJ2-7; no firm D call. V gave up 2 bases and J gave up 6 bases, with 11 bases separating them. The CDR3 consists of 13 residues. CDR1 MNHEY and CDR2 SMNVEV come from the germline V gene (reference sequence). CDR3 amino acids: CASSLGVGFEQYF. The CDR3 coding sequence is TGTGCCAGCAGTTTAGGGGTAGGGTTCGAGCAGTACTTC.

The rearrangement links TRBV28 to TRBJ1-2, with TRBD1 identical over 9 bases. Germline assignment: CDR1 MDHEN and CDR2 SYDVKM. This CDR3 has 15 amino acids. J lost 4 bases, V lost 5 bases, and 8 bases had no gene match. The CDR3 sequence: CASSTTGGAGYGYTF. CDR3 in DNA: TGTGCCAGCAGTACTACAGGGGGCGCGGGCTATGGCTACACCTTC.

CDR3 sequence: CASSPKDRGKYEQYF. CDR3 coding DNA: TGCGCCAGCAGCCCGAAGGACAGGGGAAAGTACGAGCAGTACTTC. The rearrangement uses TRBV4-3 and TRBJ2-7; 9 bases line up with TRBD1. V lost 4 bases, J lost 4 bases, and 8 bases stayed unmatched. Germline V gene sequence: CDR1 LGHNA, CDR2 YSLEER. The CDR3 has 15 residues.

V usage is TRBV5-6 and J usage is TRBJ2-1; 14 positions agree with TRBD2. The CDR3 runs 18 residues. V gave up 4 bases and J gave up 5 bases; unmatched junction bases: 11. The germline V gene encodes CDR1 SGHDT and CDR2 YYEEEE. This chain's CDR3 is CASSDLPGTSGGHNEQFF. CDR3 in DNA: TGTGCCAGCAGCGACCTACCCGGGACTAGCGGGGGACACAATGAGCAGTTCTTC.

CDR3: CASSLSAGAGVMNTEAFF. CDR3 DNA sequence: TGTGCCAGCAGCCTCTCGGCGGGAGCAGGGGTCATGAACACTGAAGCTTTCTTT. This rearrangement joins TRBV7-9 to TRBJ1-1; a possible D gene is TRBD1 (6 bases). In germline, CDR1 is SEHNR, CDR2 FQNEAQ (reference sequence). Between the trimmed V and J ends, which lost 5 bases and 0 bases, there was a span of 22 bases. CDR3 length: 18 residues.

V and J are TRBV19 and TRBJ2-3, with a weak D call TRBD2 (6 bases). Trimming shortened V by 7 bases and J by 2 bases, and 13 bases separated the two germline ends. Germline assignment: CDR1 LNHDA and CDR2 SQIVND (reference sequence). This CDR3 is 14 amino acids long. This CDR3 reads CASIPAGNTDTQYF. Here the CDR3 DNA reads TGTGCCAGTATTCCGGCGGGAAACACAGATACGCAGTATTTT.